The 6 T cell receptor beta chains below come from one sample, sequenced in a study of persistence of HIV-infected CD4 T cells (dated by TCRdb to about 2020). The intended sense of this specimen's treatment or condition label: suppressive antiretroviral therapy. Lysates of CMV-infected fibroblasts at approximately 9.6 ug/mL were used to stimulate the cells. Memory CD4+ T cells that did not respond, being CD40L-negative, CD69-negative and CD45RO-high, were sorted as memory populations depleted of antigen-responding cells. The immunoSEQ hsTCRB assay version 4, run in survey mode, was used to sequence TCRbeta repertoires from genomic DNA. Here the immuneACCESS table is served through TCRdb, limited to in-frame sequences with V and J called. Missing clones are a known gap in these copies; in checked studies unresolved V genes cover under half, and the rest lacks a known reason. The sample table contains roughly 34,000 clones; only one count was recorded for roughly four fifths of them. In total, the top ten clones hold roughly 0.9% of the sample.

These receptors have no known antigen. The specimen comprised CD4+ T cells sorted from PBMCs after roughly 19-hour stimulation, sampled from a patient who received antiretroviral therapy. This specimen's cell subset or site label, per the study, means: CD40L-CD69- CD45RO-high memory CD4 T cells not responding to CMV lysate. The receptor source for this set is an adult man with HIV who was CMV-seropositive.

This rearrangement joins TRBV7-3 to TRBJ2-1, with D perhaps matching TRBD2 (7 bases). CDR1 is SGHTA, CDR2 FQGTGA, per germline. Trimming cost V 2 bases and J 8 bases, with 16 bases left between them. CDR3 length: 15 amino acids. CDR3 coding DNA: TGTGCCAGCAGCTTAGTGGCGGGGGCTGGCGATGAGCAGTTCTTC. Its protein product is CASSLVAGAGDEQFF.

The genes are TRBV24-1 and TRBJ2-3, with 9 bases identical to TRBD2. Germline trimming cut 4 bases from V and 1 base from J; bases unmatched to any gene: 8. This CDR3 has 17 amino acids. Germline-derived CDR1 and CDR2 are KGHDR and SFDVKD. CDR3 bases: TGTGCCACCAGTGACCCGGCTCCTAGCGGGGGCACAGATACGCAGTATTTT. Protein sequence: CATSDPAPSGGTDTQYF.

This chain links TRBV30 with TRBJ1-6; 8 bases are a match to TRBD1. Germline loops: CDR1 GTSNPN, CDR2 SVGIG (reference sequence). With V trimmed by 0 bases and J by 9 bases, 10 bases remained unmatched. CDR3 size: 16 residues. The CDR3 here is CAWSVLRQGAGSPLHF. As DNA, the CDR3 is TGTGCCTGGAGTGTACTGAGGCAGGGGGCGGGTTCACCCCTCCACTTT. The whole variable domain, remainder taken from reference TRBV30 and TRBJ1-6, is SQTIHQWPATLVQPVGSPLSLECTVEGTSNPNLYWYRQAAGRGLQLLFYSVGIGQISSEVPQNLSASRPQDRQFILSSKKLLLSDSGFYLCAWSVLRQGAGSPLHFGNGTRLTVT.

The V call is TRBV7-2, the J call TRBJ2-1; 9 bases are shared with TRBD1. With V trimmed by 0 bases and J by 4 bases, 10 bases remained unmatched. The germline V gene has CDR1 SGHTA and CDR2 FQGNSA. This CDR3 has 18 amino acids. The CDR3 here is CASSLAVLRTGVYNEQFF. The CDR3 nucleotides are TGTGCCAGCAGCTTAGCGGTTTTGCGGACAGGGGTATACAATGAGCAGTTCTTC.

This clone has only a few counts. The chain joins TRBV29-1 to TRBJ1-2, with D perhaps TRBD1 (5 bases). Germline CDR1 is SQVTM and CDR2 is ANQGSEA. The CDR3 is 11 amino acids. V lost 7 bases, J lost 13 bases, and 19 bases lay in between. Written as DNA, the CDR3 is TGCAGCGGGGCGGGGGACTTTTACTTCACCTTC. Translated, it gives CSGAGDFYFTF.

J is TRBJ2-7 and V is TRBV7-8, with unresolved D. This CDR3 is built from 17 residues. Per the germline V gene, CDR1 is SGHVS and CDR2 is FQNEAQ. The V end lost 6 bases, the J end lost 0 bases, and 21 bases lay between the germline ends. CDR3 in amino acids: CASRLSQMGISSYEQYF. Written as DNA, the CDR3 is TGTGCCAGCAGATTAAGTCAAATGGGAATAAGCTCCTACGAGCAGTACTTC.